Sequencing of this TCR beta chain was carried out in a study of cytomegalovirus exposure and HLA in healthy donors. The table came from immunoSEQ multiplex PCR; TCRdb's copy has only in-frame clones and leaves some out. Of tens of thousands of clones listed, roughly nine tenths were seen once; the top ten hold just over 3%. CDR1 is PRHDT, CDR2 FYEKMQ, per germline (reference sequence). The CDR3 sequence is 13 residues long. The V end was cut by 5 bases, the J end by 4 bases, with 9 bases between. This TCR was recovered from a man between 18 and 35 years old in good health and CMV-seronegative. The chain has TRBV13 and TRBJ1-3; D not certain. The sample taken for sequencing was PBMCs. Written as DNA, the CDR3 is TGTGCCAGCAGCAATCGAGTAGGAAACACCATATATTTT. It specifies CASSNRVGNTIYF.